The 27 T cell receptor beta chains below come from one sample, sequenced in a study of blood T cell repertoires in COVID-19. Method: immunoSEQ multiplex PCR; TCRdb's copy keeps in-frame clones and lacks some. The sample holds 350,000 to 450,000 clones, roughly 90% seen once. The specimen was peripheral blood. The receptors were sampled from an older woman with COVID-19, enrolled during active disease.

The V gene is TRBV18, the J gene TRBJ1-4, with D hard to call. The germline V and J ends were trimmed by 2 bases and 7 bases, with 14 bases remaining between them. Germline-derived CDR1 and CDR2 are KGHSH and LQKENI. The CDR3 is made up of 15 amino acids. CDR3 sequence reads: CASSPSETEGEKLFF. DNA of the CDR3: TGTGCCAGCTCACCATCGGAAACAGAGGGTGAAAAACTGTTTTTT.

V and J are TRBV6-5 and TRBJ1-1; 8 positions agree with TRBD1. V shed 6 bases, J shed 5 bases, and the junction held 8 bases outside the gene matches. Germline V gene sequence: CDR1 MNHEY, CDR2 SVGAGI. This CDR3 spans 14 amino acids. The CDR3 DNA reads TGTGCCAGCAGCCGGACAGGGCCTCGGACTGAAGCTTTCTTT. This gives the protein CASSRTGPRTEAFF.

This clone is a singleton in its sample. The rearrangement links TRBV11-3 to TRBJ2-5; D possibly corresponds to TRBD2 (7 bases). The length of the CDR3 is 13 residues. Germline V gene lookup returns CDR1 SGHNT and CDR2 YENEEA. V dropped 9 bases and J dropped 5 bases, with 16 bases sitting between them. In DNA, the CDR3 is TGTGCCAGGTACGCCCGGGGGGCCGAGACCCAGTACTTC. It yields the protein CARYARGAETQYF.

CDR3 nucleotides: TGCGCCAGCAATACCATAGGGACAGGGGAATACTTC. Amino acid sequence: CASNTIGTGEYF. This chain uses TRBV10-2 with TRBJ2-5; 10 bases are a match to TRBD1. The CDR3 covers 12 residues. The germline V gene has CDR1 WSHSY and CDR2 SAAADI. The trim removed 7 bases at V and 14 bases at J, leaving 10 bases unmatched.

V usage is TRBV19 and J usage is TRBJ2-3, with a tentative D call TRBD2 (5 bases). CDR3 length: 15 residues. Germline loops: CDR1 LNHDA, CDR2 SQIVND (reference sequence). V was trimmed by 5 bases and J by 0 bases, leaving 12 bases between them. Here the CDR3 reads CASSREALSTDTQYF. CDR3 nucleotides: TGTGCCAGTAGTCGGGAAGCCCTTAGCACAGATACGCAGTATTTT.

The CDR3 loop reads CASSQIAGEKLFF. CDR3 DNA sequence: TGTGCCAGCAGCCAAATTGCCGGTGAAAAACTGTTTTTT. This chain uses TRBV5-4 with TRBJ1-4; no clear D. V lost 4 bases and J lost 7, with 11 bases in between. Per germline, CDR1 SGHNT and CDR2 YYREEE (reference sequence). The CDR3 has 13 amino acids.

The chain has TRBV2 and TRBJ1-1, with D unresolved. The CDR3 has 13 residues. The V gene lost 7 bases and the J gene lost 1 base, with 10 bases spanning the gap. Germline lookup yields CDR1 SNHLY and CDR2 FYNNEI. The CDR3 reads CASTPRGNTEAFF. The CDR3 coding sequence is TGTGCCAGCACCCCCCGGGGGAACACTGAAGCTTTCTTT.

The CDR3 DNA reads TGTGCCAGCAGCCAAGAAACCCTGACAGGGCTGAACACTGAAGCTTTCTTT. Translating it yields CASSQETLTGLNTEAFF. The rearrangement links TRBV3-1 (or the pseudogene TRBV3-2) to TRBJ1-1, with 7 bases matching TRBD1. The germline gives CDR1 LGHDT, CDR2 YNNKEL (reference sequence). The CDR3 sequence is 17 residues long. V lost 0 bases to trimming and J lost 0 bases; unmatched junction nucleotides: 7.

This clone has just a few counts. The rearrangement joins TRBV2 to TRBJ1-2; D perhaps matches TRBD1 (5 bases). The V and J ends lost 1 base and 5 bases respectively, with 11 bases between them. The CDR3 covers 14 residues. Germline V gene sequence: CDR1 SNHLY, CDR2 FYNNEI. CDR3 sequence: CASSEEAGYYGYTF. DNA of the CDR3: TGTGCCAGCAGTGAAGAGGCAGGGTATTATGGCTACACCTTC.

The CDR3 region has the DNA TGTGCCAGCAAAGGAGGGGTCAATGAGCAGTTCTTC. Residues: CASKGGVNEQFF. The V call is TRBV2, the J call TRBJ2-1; tentative D call: TRBD2 (6 bases). CDR3 length: 12 amino acids. The V and J ends lost 7 bases and 6 bases respectively, with 10 bases between them. Germline assignment: CDR1 SNHLY and CDR2 FYNNEI. Full variable domain (missing parts from reference TRBV2 and TRBJ2-1): EPEVTQTPSHQVTQMGQEVILRCVPISNHLYFYWYRQILGQKVEFLVSFYNNEISEKSEIFDDQFSVERPDGSNFTLKIRSTKLEDSAMYFCASKGGVNEQFFGPGTRLTVL.

The chain carries TRBV20-1 and TRBJ2-7; D remains ambiguous. Trimming removed 3 bases at V and 3 bases at J, with 15 bases between. Germline assignment: CDR1 DFQATT and CDR2 SNEGSKA (reference sequence). The CDR3 length is 14 residues. CDR3 amino acids: CSASDTSGYYEQYF. The CDR3 DNA follows: TGCAGTGCTAGTGACACCTCCGGTTACTACGAGCAGTACTTC.

The chain uses TRBV6-5 and TRBJ2-3, with TRBD2 as a possible D gene (5 bases). This CDR3 has 16 residues. Trimming stripped 3 bases from V and 0 bases from J, with 13 bases between. CDR1 is MNHEY and CDR2 is SVGAGI in the germline V gene. The CDR3 DNA sequence: TGTGCCAGCAGTTATTCACTAGACGCTAGCACAGATACGCAGTATTTT. Translation gives CASSYSLDASTDTQYF.

The chain has TRBV7-7 and TRBJ2-1, with a tentative D call TRBD2 (6 bases). The germline V gene has CDR1 SSHAT and CDR2 FNYEAQ (reference sequence). Trimming removed 8 bases at V and 9 bases at J, with 17 bases between. The CDR3 is 13 residues long. Here the CDR3 reads CASCLAMDTEQFF. The CDR3 DNA reads TGTGCCAGCTGCCTAGCGATGGACACTGAGCAGTTCTTC.

The chain links TRBV2 to TRBJ2-1; D gene ambiguous. V was cut by 8 bases and J by 1 base, with 18 bases left in between. CDR1 and CDR2 from the germline V gene are SNHLY and FYNNEI. The CDR3 has 16 residues. The CDR3 nucleotides are TGTGCCAGCTCCGCCCTCGATTCACTTTCCTACAATGAGCAGTTCTTC. The encoded protein is CASSALDSLSYNEQFF.

Remarks on this clone: Other DNA sequences in this sample translate to the same CDR3. The V and J genes are TRBV5-1 and TRBJ1-2; tentative D call: TRBD1 (6 bases). CDR1 is SGHRS and CDR2 is YFSETQ in the germline V gene. CDR3 length equals 12 residues. The V and J ends lost 4 bases and 4 bases respectively, with 8 bases between them. This CDR3 reads CASSLQGYGYTF. In DNA form, the CDR3 reads TGCGCCAGCAGCCTACAGGGCTATGGCTACACCTTC. The full variable domain, in which reference TRBV5-1 and TRBJ1-2 provide the parts outside the CDR3, is KAGVTQTPRYLIKTRGQQVTLSCSPISGHRSVSWYQQTPGQGLQFLFEYFSETQRNKGNFPGRFSGRQFSNSRSEMNVSTLELGDSALYLCASSLQGYGYTFGSGTRLTVV.

The rearrangement uses TRBV3-1 (or the pseudogene TRBV3-2) and TRBJ2-7, with TRBD2 as a possible D gene (5 bases). This CDR3 has 14 residues. V gave up 0 bases and J gave up 11 bases, with 17 bases separating them. In germline, CDR1 is LGHDT, CDR2 YNNKEL (reference sequence). This CDR3 is CASSQDKRITREYF. CDR3 bases: TGTGCCAGCAGCCAAGATAAGCGGATTACGAGGGAGTACTTC.

This chain uses TRBV24-1 with TRBJ2-3; 15 bases match TRBD2. The CDR3 is 18 residues long. Trimming cost V 4 bases and J 4 bases; bases outside gene matches: 8. CDR1 is KGHDR, CDR2 SFDVKD, per germline. The CDR3 nucleotides read TGTGCCACCAGTGAGGCCCGGACTAGCGGGGGGGCCTCAGATACGCAGTATTTT. Translation gives CATSEARTSGGASDTQYF.

This chain links TRBV11-2 with TRBJ1-4, with 7 bases aligning to TRBD1. The CDR3 length is 15 residues. Germline lookup yields CDR1 SGHAT and CDR2 FQNNGV. J gave up 4 bases and V 4 bases, and 6 bases lay outside the gene matches. For the CDR3, the DNA is TGTGCCAGCAGCTCCTTGACAGGGATTAATGAAAAACTGTTTTTT. It yields the protein CASSSLTGINEKLFF.

The J gene is TRBJ1-4, the V gene TRBV3-1 (or the pseudogene TRBV3-2); 7 bases fit TRBD1. The V gene end was trimmed by 9 bases and the J gene end by 6 bases; junction bases not matched to a gene: 7. This CDR3 region has 13 residues. Germline loops: CDR1 LGHDT, CDR2 YNNKEL (reference sequence). The DNA of the CDR3 is TGTGCCAGTCGGAGCCAGGGGGATGAAAAACTGTTTTTT. Translated, it gives CASRSQGDEKLFF.

This clone was seen a few times. The chain combines TRBV5-1 with TRBJ1-3, with 9 bases matching TRBD1. CDR3 length: 15 residues. With 4 bases clipped from V and 2 bases from J, the junction kept 4 bases outside the gene matches. Looked up from germline, CDR1 is SGHRS and CDR2 is YFSETQ. This CDR3 is CASSLGTGTGNTIYF. CDR3 sequence (DNA): TGCGCCAGCAGCCTGGGGACAGGGACTGGAAACACCATATATTTT.

The chain links TRBV2 to TRBJ2-5, with TRBD2 identical over 9 bases. Germline CDR1 reads SNHLY; CDR2 reads FYNNEI. The CDR3 is 17 amino acids. The V gene end was trimmed by 5 bases and the J gene end by 5 bases; junction bases not matched to a gene: 15. CDR3 DNA sequence: TGTGCCAGCAGTCCCATTCTTAGCGGGGGAGCGGTTGAGACCCAGTACTTC. Amino acid sequence: CASSPILSGGAVETQYF.

In the case of this clone: Other DNA sequences within the sample encode an identical CDR3. The V call is TRBV6-5, the J call TRBJ1-2; TRBD1 matches 7 bases. CDR3 size: 13 residues. The ends lost 6 bases at V and 1 base at J; junction bases unmatched: 2. Germline V gene data show CDR1 as MNHEY and CDR2 as SVGAGI. The DNA for the CDR3 is TGTGCCAGCAGGAGGGACAGTAACTATGGCTACACCTTC. The encoded protein is CASRRDSNYGYTF.

This clone appeared a single time. The chain uses TRBV7-6 and TRBJ1-6; 9 bases line up with TRBD1. The CDR3 consists of 13 residues. Germline CDR1 and CDR2: SGHVS and FNYEAQ. The V segment lost 5 bases and the J segment 10 bases; nucleotides outside the gene matches: 3. The DNA of the CDR3 is TGTGCCAGCAGCAGGACAGGGGTATCACCCCTCCACTTT. Translating it yields CASSRTGVSPLHF.

This clone was picked up a small number of times. The CDR3 nucleotides read TGCAGTGCGCAGACACCCAGGATTGGTTTCTTT. This gives the protein CSAQTPRIGFF. The V call is TRBV20-1, the J call TRBJ1-1; D call uncertain. The CDR3 is 11 amino acids. V lost 6 bases and J 13 bases, leaving 18 bases between the germline ends. Germline values: CDR1 DFQATT, CDR2 SNEGSKA (reference sequence).

The CDR3 sequence: CASRLAPAETQYF. CDR3 nucleotides: TGTGCCAGTAGACTAGCGCCTGCAGAGACCCAGTACTTC. The chain carries TRBV12-3 or TRBV12-4 and TRBJ2-5; 8 bases align to TRBD2. Germline trimming cut 9 bases from V and 4 bases from J; bases unmatched to any gene: 7. The CDR3 is 13 residues long.

In this sample, this clone turned up a few times. As DNA, the CDR3 is TGTGCCAGCCGGTCCCTAGGCGGCAGACGCAATCAGCCCCAGCATTTT. Protein sequence: CASRSLGGRRNQPQHF. The J gene is TRBJ1-5, the V gene TRBV19; D is unresolved. The CDR3 runs 16 residues. V lost 9 bases to trimming and J lost 2 bases, with 20 bases between them. Germline values: CDR1 LNHDA, CDR2 SQIVND (reference sequence).

The chain recombines TRBV2 with TRBJ1-4, with a possible D match to TRBD1 (5 bases). Germline loops: CDR1 SNHLY, CDR2 FYNNEI. V was trimmed by 7 bases and J by 2 bases, leaving 14 bases between them. This CDR3 has 15 residues. The CDR3 DNA reads TGTGCCAGCAATCCGGGGAGGGGTACTAATGAAAAACTGTTTTTT. This sequence encodes CASNPGRGTNEKLFF. Drawing the rest from reference TRBV2 and TRBJ1-4, the complete variable domain is EPEVTQTPSHQVTQMGQEVILRCVPISNHLYFYWYRQILGQKVEFLVSFYNNEISEKSEIFDDQFSVERPDGSNFTLKIRSTKLEDSAMYFCASNPGRGTNEKLFFGSGTQLSVL.